This T cell receptor (beta chain) emerged from a study of shared clonotypes between healthy human individuals. The assay was immunoSEQ multiplex PCR, and TCRdb's table has in-frame clones only and misses some. The sample holds roughly 2 million clones, approximately 94% seen once. Note on this clone: Its antigen is as yet unknown.

Whole-study findings and limits: The generation probabilities recorded for non-shared clonotypes fell below those of clonotypes shared by all four donors.

CDR3 length: 15 amino acids. The germline V gene encodes CDR1 SGHTA and CDR2 FQGTGA. The V and J ends lost 3 bases and 4 bases, in that order; junction bases with no gene match: 4. This rearrangement joins TRBV7-3 to TRBJ2-1; 9 bases are shared with TRBD2. Input material: naive CD4+ T cells sorted from blood. The subset here: CD45RA+ positively selected. The sequence was collected from a man between 18 and 35 years old in good health. DNA of the CDR3: TGTGCCAGCAGCTTTAGCGGGGGACAATACAATGAGCAGTTCTTC. It is translated as CASSFSGGQYNEQFF.